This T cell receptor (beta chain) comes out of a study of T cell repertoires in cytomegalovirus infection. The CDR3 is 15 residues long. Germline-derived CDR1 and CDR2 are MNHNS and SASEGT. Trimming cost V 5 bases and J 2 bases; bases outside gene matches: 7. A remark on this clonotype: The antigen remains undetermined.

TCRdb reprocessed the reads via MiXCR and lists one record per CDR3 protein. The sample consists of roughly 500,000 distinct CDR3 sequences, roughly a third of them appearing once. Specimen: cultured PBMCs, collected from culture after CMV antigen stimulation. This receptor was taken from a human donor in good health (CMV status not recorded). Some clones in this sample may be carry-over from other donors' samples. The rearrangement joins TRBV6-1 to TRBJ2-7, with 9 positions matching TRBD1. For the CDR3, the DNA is TGTGCCAGCAGTCCCGACAGGGGGGTCACCTACGAGCAGTACGTC. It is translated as CASSPDRGVTYEQYV.